This TCR beta chain appears in the sequencing data of a study of OX40 agonist ivuxolimab in advanced cancers. Some background on the complete study: Ivuxolimab, which targeted the costimulatory receptor OX40 (CD134), was an agonistic, fully human IgG2 monoclonal antibody. Intravenous ivuxolimab was administered to patients every 2 weeks at six dose levels: 0.01, 0.1, 0.3, 1.5, 3 and 10 mg/kg. Among the roughly 50 dose-escalation patients, about 20 had hepatocellular carcinoma, roughly 15 melanoma, 9 renal cell carcinoma and 9 head and neck cancer. In the dose-escalation cohort, approximately 82% of patients were male, and the mean age was roughly 60 years, with a range of roughly 20 to 85. Prior anti-PD-1, anti-PD-L1 or anti-CTLA-4 therapy was permitted, and 40% to 50% of dose-escalation patients had received checkpoint inhibitors. Partial responses were achieved by three dose-escalation patients, of whom one had hepatocellular carcinoma and two had cutaneous melanoma. The point of sequencing TCRbeta in the periphery was to test whether ivuxolimab changed TCR sequence diversity and drove clonal T-cell expansion. The paper reports the monotherapy dose-escalation portion (N = 52 patients) of the phase I ivuxolimab trial. On the study overall, not on this receptor specifically: The antigen specificity of the clonally expanded peripheral T cells was not determined. Clonal expansion of both CD4+ and CD8+ blood T cells was observed from baseline to week 6 at doses 0.1 to 3.0 mg/kg. In the 0.1-3.0 mg/kg groups, partial responders had among the lowest normalized peripheral clonal expansion, particularly in CD8+ T cells. After ivuxolimab, more expanded clones were found on average in CD8+ T cells than in CD4+ T cells. Low levels of normalized T-cell clonal expansion were also seen in some patients who did not respond.

To sequence the TCRbeta CDR3 region, genomic DNA was isolated from the sorted cells. TCRbeta CDR3 regions were sequenced using the immunoSEQ Assay. TCRdb stores this immuneACCESS table with in-frame sequences only. Part of the clones is absent; in the studies checked, under half of the shortfall reflects unresolved V genes, and no reason is known for the rest. For this sample there are about 100,000 clones; around 93% appear just once. The ten largest clones capture under 0.65% of the sample. The trial excluded patients who had a history of autoimmune disease or who were on systemic immunosuppression. In every dose cohort, peripheral blood was drawn for TCR sequencing at baseline, cycle 4 day 1, and cycle 7 day 1. Samples were obtained from an open-label, multicenter, first-in-human phase I dose-escalation trial of ivuxolimab. Adults with locally advanced or metastatic head and neck squamous cell, hepatocellular, melanoma or renal cell carcinoma were enrolled in the trial. Before TCR sequencing, CD4+ and CD8+ T cells were separately sorted from peripheral blood.

CDR1 and CDR2 (LGHNA, YSLEER) derive from the germline V gene. V sheds 0 bases and J sheds 2 bases, leaving 11 bases between their ends. Spanning cysteine to phenylalanine, the CDR3 consists of 15 amino acids. Of the read, only the CDR3 DNA is kept; its 45 bases are in frame from base 1. Only one count was recorded for this clone. The specificity of this receptor is unknown. No base-level quality is on record; no much larger clone is a single base apart. The source of this sequence is an adult with an advanced solid tumor such as melanoma, head and neck, liver or kidney cancer. The material sequenced was CD4+ or CD8+ T cells sorted from blood, taken in a trial of the OX40 agonist ivuxolimab. The rearrangement joined TRBV4-3 to TRBJ2-7, with a tentative D gene TRBD2 over 6 matching bases. The CDR3 in this case is CASSQDAGPTYEQYF. The DNA reads TGCGCCAGCAGCCAAGACGCGGGACCCACCTACGAGCAGTACTTC.